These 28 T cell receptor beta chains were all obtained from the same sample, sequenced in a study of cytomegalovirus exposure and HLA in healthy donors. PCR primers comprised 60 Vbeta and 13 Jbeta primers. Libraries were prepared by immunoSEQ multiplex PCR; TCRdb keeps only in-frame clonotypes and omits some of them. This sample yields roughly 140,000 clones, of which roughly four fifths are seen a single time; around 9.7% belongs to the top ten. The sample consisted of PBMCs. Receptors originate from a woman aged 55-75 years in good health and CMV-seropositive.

CDR3 DNA: TGTGCCAGCAGCCAACTTGCTAGCGGTAACACCGGGGAGCTGTTTTTT. It translates to CASSQLASGNTGELFF. The chain uses TRBV4-2 and TRBJ2-2; TRBD2 aligns across 7 bases. Germline-derived CDR1 and CDR2 are LGHNA and YNFKEQ. The CDR3 has 16 amino acids. The junction had 5 bases not matched to a gene; V was cut back by 2 bases and J by 2 bases.

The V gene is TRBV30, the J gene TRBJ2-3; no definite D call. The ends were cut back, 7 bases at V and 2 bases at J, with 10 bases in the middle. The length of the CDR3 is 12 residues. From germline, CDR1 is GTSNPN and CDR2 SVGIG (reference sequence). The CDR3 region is CASESFTDTQYF. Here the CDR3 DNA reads TGTGCCTCAGAAAGTTTCACAGATACGCAGTATTTT. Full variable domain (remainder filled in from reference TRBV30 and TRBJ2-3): SQTIHQWPATLVQPVGSPLSLECTVEGTSNPNLYWYRQAAGRGLQLLFYSVGIGQISSEVPQNLSASRPQDRQFILSSKKLLLSDSGFYLCASESFTDTQYFGPGTRLTVL.

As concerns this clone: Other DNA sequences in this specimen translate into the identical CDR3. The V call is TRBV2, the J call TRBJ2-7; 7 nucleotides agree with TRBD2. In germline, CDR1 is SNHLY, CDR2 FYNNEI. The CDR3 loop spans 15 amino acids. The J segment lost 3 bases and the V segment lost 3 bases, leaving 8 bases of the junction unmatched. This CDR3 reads CASSDFAGVVYEQYF. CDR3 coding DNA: TGTGCCAGCAGTGACTTTGCGGGGGTAGTCTACGAGCAGTACTTC.

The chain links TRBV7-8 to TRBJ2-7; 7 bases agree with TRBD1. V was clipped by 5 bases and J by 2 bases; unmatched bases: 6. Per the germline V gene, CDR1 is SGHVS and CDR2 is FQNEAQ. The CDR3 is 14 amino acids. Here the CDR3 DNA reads TGTGCCAGCAGCCCCCGGACAGGCCCCTACGAGCAGTACTTC. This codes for CASSPRTGPYEQYF.

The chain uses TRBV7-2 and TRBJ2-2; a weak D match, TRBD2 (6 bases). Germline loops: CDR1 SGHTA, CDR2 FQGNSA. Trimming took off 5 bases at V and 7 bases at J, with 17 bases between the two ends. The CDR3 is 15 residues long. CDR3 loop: CASSPMMLGGGELFF. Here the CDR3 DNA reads TGTGCCAGCAGCCCAATGATGCTGGGGGGCGGGGAGCTGTTTTTT.

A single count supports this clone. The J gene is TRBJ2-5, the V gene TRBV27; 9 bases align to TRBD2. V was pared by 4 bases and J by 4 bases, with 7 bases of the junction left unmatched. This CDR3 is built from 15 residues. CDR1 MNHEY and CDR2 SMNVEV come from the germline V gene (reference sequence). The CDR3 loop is CASSWTSVRPETQYF. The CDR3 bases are TGTGCCAGCAGTTGGACTAGCGTCCGTCCAGAGACCCAGTACTTC.

Written as DNA, the CDR3 is TGCGCCAGCAGCCATTCCCGGGACAGGGGGCGCTTTGGCTACACCTTC. Protein product: CASSHSRDRGRFGYTF. The chain joins TRBV4-1 to TRBJ1-2; 12 nucleotides agree with TRBD1. The CDR3 contains 16 residues. Trimming removed 3 bases from V and 7 bases from J; junction bases left unmatched: 9. Per germline, CDR1 MGHRA and CDR2 YSYEKL.

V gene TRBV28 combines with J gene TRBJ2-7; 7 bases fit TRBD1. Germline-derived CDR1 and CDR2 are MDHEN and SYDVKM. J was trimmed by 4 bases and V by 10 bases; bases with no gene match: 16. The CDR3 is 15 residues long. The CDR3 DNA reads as TGTGCCACTACGCCACGGGACAGCCTATTTTACGAGCAGTACTTC. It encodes CATTPRDSLFYEQYF.

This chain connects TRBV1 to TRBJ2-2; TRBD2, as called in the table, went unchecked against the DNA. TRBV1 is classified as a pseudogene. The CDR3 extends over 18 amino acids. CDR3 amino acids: CTSSHGTSGRAYTGELFF. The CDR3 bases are TGCACCAGCAGCCATGGGACTAGCGGGAGGGCCTACACCGGGGAGCTGTTTTTT.

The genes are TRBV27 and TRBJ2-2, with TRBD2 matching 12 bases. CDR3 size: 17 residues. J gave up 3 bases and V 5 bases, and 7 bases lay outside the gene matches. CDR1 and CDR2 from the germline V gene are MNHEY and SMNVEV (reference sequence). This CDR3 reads CASSPTSGRRHTGELFF. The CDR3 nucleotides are TGTGCCAGCAGTCCTACTAGCGGGAGGCGGCACACCGGGGAGCTGTTTTTT.

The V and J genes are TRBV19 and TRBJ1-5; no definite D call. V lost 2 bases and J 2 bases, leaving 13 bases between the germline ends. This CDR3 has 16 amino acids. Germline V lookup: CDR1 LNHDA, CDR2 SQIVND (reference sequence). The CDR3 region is CASSIQDFGGNQPQHF. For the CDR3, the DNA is TGTGCCAGTAGTATACAGGACTTCGGAGGCAATCAGCCCCAGCATTTT. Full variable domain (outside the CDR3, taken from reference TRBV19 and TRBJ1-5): DGGITQSPKYLFRKEGQNVTLSCEQNLNHDAMYWYRQDPGQGLRLIYYSQIVNDFQKGDIAEGYSVSREKKESFPLTVTSAQKNPTAFYLCASSIQDFGGNQPQHFGDGTRLSIL.

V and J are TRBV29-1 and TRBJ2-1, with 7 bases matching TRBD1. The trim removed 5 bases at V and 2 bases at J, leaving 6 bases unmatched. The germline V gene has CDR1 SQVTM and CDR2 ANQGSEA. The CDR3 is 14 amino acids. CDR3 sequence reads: CSVPDRATYNEQFF. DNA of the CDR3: TGCAGCGTTCCAGACAGGGCCACCTACAATGAGCAGTTCTTC.

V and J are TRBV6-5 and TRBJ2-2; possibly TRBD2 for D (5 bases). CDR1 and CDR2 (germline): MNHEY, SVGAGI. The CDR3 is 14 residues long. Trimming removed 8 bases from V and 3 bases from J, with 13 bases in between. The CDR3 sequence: CASRGRDYTGELFF. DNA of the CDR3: TGTGCCAGCCGGGGTAGGGATTACACCGGGGAGCTGTTTTTT.

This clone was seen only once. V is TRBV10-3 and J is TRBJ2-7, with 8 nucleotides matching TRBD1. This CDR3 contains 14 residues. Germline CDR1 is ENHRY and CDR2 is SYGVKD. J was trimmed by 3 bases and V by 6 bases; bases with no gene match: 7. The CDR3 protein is CAIRAGQGSYEQYF. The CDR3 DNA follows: TGTGCCATCAGAGCCGGACAGGGAAGCTACGAGCAGTACTTC.

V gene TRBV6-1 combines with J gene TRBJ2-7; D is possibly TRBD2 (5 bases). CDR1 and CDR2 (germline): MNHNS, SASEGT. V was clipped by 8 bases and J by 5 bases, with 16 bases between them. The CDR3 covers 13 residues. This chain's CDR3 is CASLGVEVDEQYF. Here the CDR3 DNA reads TGTGCCAGCCTCGGGGTGGAAGTGGACGAGCAGTACTTC.

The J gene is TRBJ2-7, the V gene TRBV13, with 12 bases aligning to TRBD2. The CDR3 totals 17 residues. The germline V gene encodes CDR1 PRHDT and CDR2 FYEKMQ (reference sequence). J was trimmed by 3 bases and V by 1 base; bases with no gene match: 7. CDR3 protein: CASSLVTSGSPYYEQYF. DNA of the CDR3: TGTGCCAGCAGCTTAGTGACTAGCGGGAGCCCCTACTACGAGCAGTACTTC.

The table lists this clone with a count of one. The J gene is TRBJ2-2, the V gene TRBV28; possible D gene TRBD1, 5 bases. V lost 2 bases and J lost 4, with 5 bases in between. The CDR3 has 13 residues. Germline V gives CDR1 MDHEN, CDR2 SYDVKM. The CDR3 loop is CASSLDSTGELFF. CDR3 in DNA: TGTGCCAGCAGTTTAGACAGCACCGGGGAGCTGTTTTTT. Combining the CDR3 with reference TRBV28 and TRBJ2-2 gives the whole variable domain DVKVTQSSRYLVKRTGEKVFLECVQDMDHENMFWYRQDPGLGLRLIYFSYDVKMKEKGDIPEGYSVSREKKERFSLILESASTNQTSMYLCASSLDSTGELFFGEGSRLTVL.

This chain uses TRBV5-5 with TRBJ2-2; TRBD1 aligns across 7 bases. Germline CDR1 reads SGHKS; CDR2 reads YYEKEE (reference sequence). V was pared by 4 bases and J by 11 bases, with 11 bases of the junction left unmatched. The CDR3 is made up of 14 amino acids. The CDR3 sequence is CASSPTTGSKELFF. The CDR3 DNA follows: TGTGCCAGCAGCCCTACGACAGGGAGCAAAGAGCTGTTTTTT.

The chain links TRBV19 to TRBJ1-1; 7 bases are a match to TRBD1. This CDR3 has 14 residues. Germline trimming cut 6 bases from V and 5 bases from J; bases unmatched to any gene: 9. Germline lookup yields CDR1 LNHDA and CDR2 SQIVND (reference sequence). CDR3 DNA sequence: TGTGCCAGTAGCCCACAGGGGATGGGGACTGAAGCTTTCTTT. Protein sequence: CASSPQGMGTEAFF.

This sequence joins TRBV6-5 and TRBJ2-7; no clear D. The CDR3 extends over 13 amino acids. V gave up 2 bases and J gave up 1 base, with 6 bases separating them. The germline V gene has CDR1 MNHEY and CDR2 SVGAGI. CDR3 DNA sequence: TGTGCCAGCAGTTACAGCCTGTCCTACGAGCAGTACTTC. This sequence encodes CASSYSLSYEQYF.

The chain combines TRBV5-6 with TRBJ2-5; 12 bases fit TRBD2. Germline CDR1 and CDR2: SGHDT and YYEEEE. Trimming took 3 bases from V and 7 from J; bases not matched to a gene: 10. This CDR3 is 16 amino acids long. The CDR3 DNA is TGTGCCAGCAGCTCCGGACTAGCGGGAACATGGGGGACCCAGTACTTC. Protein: CASSSGLAGTWGTQYF. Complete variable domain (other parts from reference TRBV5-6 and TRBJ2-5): DAGVTQSPTHLIKTRGQQVTLRCSPKSGHDTVSWYQQALGQGPQFIFQYYEEEERQRGNFPDRFSGHQFPNYSSELNVNALLLGDSALYLCASSSGLAGTWGTQYFGPGTRLLVL.

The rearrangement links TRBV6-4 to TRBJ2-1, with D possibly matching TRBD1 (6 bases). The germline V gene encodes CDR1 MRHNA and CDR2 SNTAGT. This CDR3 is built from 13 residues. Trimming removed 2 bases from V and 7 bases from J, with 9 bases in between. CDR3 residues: CASSDLRGNEQFF. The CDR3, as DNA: TGTGCCAGCAGTGACCTCAGGGGTAATGAGCAGTTCTTC.

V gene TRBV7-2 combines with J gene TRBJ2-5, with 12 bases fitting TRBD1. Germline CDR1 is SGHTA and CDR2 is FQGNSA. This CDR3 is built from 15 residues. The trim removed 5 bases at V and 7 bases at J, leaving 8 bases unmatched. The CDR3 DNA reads TGTGCCAGCAGCATCGGGACAGGGGGCAGGGTGACCCAGTACTTC. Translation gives CASSIGTGGRVTQYF.

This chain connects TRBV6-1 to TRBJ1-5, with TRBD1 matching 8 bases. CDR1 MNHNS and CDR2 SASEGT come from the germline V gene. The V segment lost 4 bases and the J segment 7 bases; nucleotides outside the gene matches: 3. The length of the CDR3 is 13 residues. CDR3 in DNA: TGTGCCAGCAGTGCCCAGGGGGCACAGCCCCAGCATTTT. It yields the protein CASSAQGAQPQHF.

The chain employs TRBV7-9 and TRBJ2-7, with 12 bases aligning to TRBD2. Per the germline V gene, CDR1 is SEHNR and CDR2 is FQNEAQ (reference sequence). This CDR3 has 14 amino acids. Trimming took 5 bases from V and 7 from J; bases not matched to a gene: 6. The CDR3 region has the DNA TGTGCCAGCAGCGAGACTAGCGGGAGCGGAGAGCAGTACTTC. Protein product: CASSETSGSGEQYF.

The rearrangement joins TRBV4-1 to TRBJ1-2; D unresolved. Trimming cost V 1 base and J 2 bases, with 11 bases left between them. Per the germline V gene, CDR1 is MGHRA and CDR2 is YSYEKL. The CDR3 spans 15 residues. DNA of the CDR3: TGCGCCAGCAGCCAAGGAGAAGCGAGCAACTATGGCTACACCTTC. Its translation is CASSQGEASNYGYTF.

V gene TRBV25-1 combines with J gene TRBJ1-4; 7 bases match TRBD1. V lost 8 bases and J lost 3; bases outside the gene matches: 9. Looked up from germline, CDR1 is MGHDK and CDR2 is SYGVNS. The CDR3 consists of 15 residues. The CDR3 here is CASRAPGQPNEKLFF. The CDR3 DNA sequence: TGTGCCAGCCGGGCCCCGGGACAGCCTAATGAAAAACTGTTTTTT.

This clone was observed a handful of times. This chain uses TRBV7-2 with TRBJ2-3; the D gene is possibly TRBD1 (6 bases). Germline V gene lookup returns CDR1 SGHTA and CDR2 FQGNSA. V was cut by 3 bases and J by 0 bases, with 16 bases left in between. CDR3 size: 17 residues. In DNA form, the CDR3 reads TGTGCCAGCAGCTTCCGTTGGCAGGGGAGAAGCACAGATACGCAGTATTTT. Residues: CASSFRWQGRSTDTQYF.